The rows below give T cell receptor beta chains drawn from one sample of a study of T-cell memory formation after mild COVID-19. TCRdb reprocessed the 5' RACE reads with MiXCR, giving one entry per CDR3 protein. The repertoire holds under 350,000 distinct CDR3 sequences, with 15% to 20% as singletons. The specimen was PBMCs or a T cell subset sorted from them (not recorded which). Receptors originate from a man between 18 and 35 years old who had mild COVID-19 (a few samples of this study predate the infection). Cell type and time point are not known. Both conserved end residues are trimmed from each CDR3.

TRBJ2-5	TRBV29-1	SVELGRGDQETQY
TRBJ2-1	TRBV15	ATSLQVYNEQF
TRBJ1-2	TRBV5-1	ASSLATRPYGYT
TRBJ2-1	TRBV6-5	ASSLDGGAAYNEQF
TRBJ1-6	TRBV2	ASSTPGRVPPDNSPLH
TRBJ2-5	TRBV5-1	ASSSVGGQETQY
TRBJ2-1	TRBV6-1	ASSLGLEAYNEQF
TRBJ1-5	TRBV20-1	SARGGQGVQPQH
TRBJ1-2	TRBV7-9	ASSPWQGADYGYT
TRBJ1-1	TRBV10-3	AISRTPDRESTEAF
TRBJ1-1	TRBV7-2	ASSFAGTAGTEAF
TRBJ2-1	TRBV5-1	ASSLDGDFSYNEQF
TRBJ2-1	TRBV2	ASSDPGQGHNEQF
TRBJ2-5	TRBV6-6	ASSPPGLAGGETQY
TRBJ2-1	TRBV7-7	ASSPGAGGYNEQF
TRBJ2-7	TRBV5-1	ASSFVGRSSYEQY
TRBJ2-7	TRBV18	ASSPYVGDSPYEQY
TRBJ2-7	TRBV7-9	ASSLGRAGNSYEQY
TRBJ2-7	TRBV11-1	ASSFHWGGYEQY
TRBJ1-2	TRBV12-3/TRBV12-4	ASSPDRAYGYT
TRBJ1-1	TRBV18	ASSPTRANTEAF
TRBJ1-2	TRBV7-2	ASSSPTGVGYGYT
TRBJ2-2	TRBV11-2	ASSFPRQGAAGELF
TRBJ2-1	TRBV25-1	ASSEPRGAYNEQF
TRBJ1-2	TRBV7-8	ASSSRDRVNYGYT
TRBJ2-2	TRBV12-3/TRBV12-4	ASRLRQAERTGELF
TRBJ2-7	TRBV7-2	ASSLVRSGLRNEQY
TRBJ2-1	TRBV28	ASSRGEQF
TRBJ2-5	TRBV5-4	ASSLGSGAGETQY
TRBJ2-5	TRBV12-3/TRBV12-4	ASSPGGLKETQY
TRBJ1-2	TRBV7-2	ASSPGDSLLGGYT
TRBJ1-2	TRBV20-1	SARPREDYGYT
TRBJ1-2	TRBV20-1	STPFPEATNYGYT
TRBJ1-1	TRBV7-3	ASSTDGSNTEAF
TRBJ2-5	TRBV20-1	SATRGSGKETQY
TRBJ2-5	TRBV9	ASSVANSQETQY
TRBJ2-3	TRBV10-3	AISDPGQAVADTQY
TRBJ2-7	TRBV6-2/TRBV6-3	ASSVREIAEQY
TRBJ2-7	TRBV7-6	ASSPSQRSSYEQY
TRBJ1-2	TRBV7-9	ASSAGQGLSYGYT
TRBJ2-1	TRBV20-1	SARASGANNEQF
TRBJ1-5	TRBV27	ASKQGFMQPQH
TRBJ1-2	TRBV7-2	ASSWKSGEVNYGYT
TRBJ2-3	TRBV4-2	ASSQGGPDTDTQY
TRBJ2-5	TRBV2	ASSKNTGTQY
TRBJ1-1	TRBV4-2	ASTSRRGGPEAF
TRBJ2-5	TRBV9	ASSVTAQETQY
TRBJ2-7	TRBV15	ATSQGAPYEQY
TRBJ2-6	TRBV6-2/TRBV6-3	ASSSDRASGANVLT
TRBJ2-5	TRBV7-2	ASSTRLTETQY